This passage covers 19 T cell receptor beta chains from one sample sequenced in a study of regulatory T cells in long-lasting Graves disease. iRepertoire HTBI primers and Arm-PCR of CDR3 regions built TCR beta libraries. Each CDR3 protein gets one entry after TCRdb re-called the multiplex PCR reads with MiXCR. The sample records 400,000 to 650,000 distinct CDR3 sequences, about 16% being singletons. Time point: newly diagnosed GD, antithyroid drugs for less than 3 months. Isolated PBMC RNA provided the starting material for the TCR library. The sample was also reused in another study, on T cells in Graves' hyperthyroidism and ophthalmopathy.

The source was peripheral blood mononuclear cells (PBMCs), collected at new diagnosis, from a patient treated with antithyroid drugs. The receptors here all came from a woman aged 35-60 years with Graves disease.

This clonotype was detected ten times or more. This sequence joins TRBV2 and TRBJ1-1; TRBD1 matches at 9 bases. The V gene's germline CDR1 is SNHLY and CDR2 FYNNEI. J was trimmed by 3 bases and V by 10 bases; bases with no gene match: 18. This CDR3 is 17 amino acids long. CDR3 sequence: CATSPGQGGATDTEAFF. In nucleotides, the CDR3 is TGTGCCACTTCCCCGGGACAGGGTGGGGCAACGGACACTGAAGCTTTCTTT.

This clonotype was recorded at least ten times. The chain combines TRBV27 with TRBJ1-5; weak D call: TRBD1 (5 bases). Germline CDR1 is MNHEY and CDR2 is SMNVEV (reference sequence). CDR3 length equals 16 residues. Trimming took off 0 bases at V and 0 bases at J, with 9 bases between the two ends. CDR3 amino acids: CASSLSRGSSNQPQHF. The CDR3 DNA reads TGTGCCAGCAGTTTATCAAGGGGTAGTAGCAATCAGCCCCAGCATTTT.

The chain recombines TRBV6-2 or TRBV6-3 with TRBJ1-2; D gene uncertain. Per the germline V gene, CDR1 is MNHEY and CDR2 is SVGEGT. This CDR3 region has 12 residues. The ends were cut back, 5 bases at V and 5 bases at J, with 9 bases in the middle. The CDR3 spells CASSDNTYGYTF. CDR3 coding DNA: TGTGCCAGCAGTGACAACACTTATGGCTACACCTTC.

The V and J genes are TRBV7-9 and TRBJ1-1, with D tentatively TRBD1 (6 bases). V dropped 7 bases and J dropped 8 bases, with 14 bases sitting between them. Germline values: CDR1 SEHNR, CDR2 FQNEAQ (reference sequence). CDR3 length equals 12 residues. The CDR3: CASTPGAGEAFF. The CDR3 DNA follows: TGTGCCAGCACCCCAGGGGCGGGGGAAGCTTTCTTT.

The rearrangement links TRBV4-1 to TRBJ1-6, with a possible D match to TRBD1 (5 bases). This CDR3 has 20 amino acids. The germline V gene encodes CDR1 MGHRA and CDR2 YSYEKL. Trimming took 3 bases from V and 0 from J, leaving 21 bases between them. The DNA for the CDR3 is TGCGCCAGCAGCCAGGGGGAGACAGAACCCTCCAGCTCCTATAATTCACCCCTCCACTTT. Its protein is CASSQGETEPSSSYNSPLHF.

Comment on this clonotype: A read error likely explains this, since a far larger clone differs by one base. The chain links TRBV11-2 to TRBJ1-1, with 7 bases aligning to TRBD1. The CDR3 consists of 14 residues. The germline CDR1 and CDR2 sequences are SGHAT and FQNNGV. J lost 3 bases, V lost 4 bases, and 5 bases had no gene match. The DNA for the CDR3 is TGTGCCAGCAGCTCCGGGACAGCGTACACTGAAGCTTTCTTT. It translates to CASSSGTAYTEAFF.

The gene calls are TRBV20-1 and TRBJ2-7; the D gene is possibly TRBD1 (6 bases). Trimming stripped 6 bases from V and 1 base from J, with 19 bases between. From germline, CDR1 is DFQATT and CDR2 SNEGSKA (reference sequence). The CDR3 covers 15 residues. This chain's CDR3 is CSATSTVRGSYEQYF. Written as DNA, the CDR3 is TGCAGTGCAACCTCGACGGTGAGGGGGTCCTACGAGCAGTACTTC.

This clonotype was found many times. CDR3 protein: CASSNRQGLGYGYTF. Here the CDR3 DNA reads TGTGCCAGCAGTAATAGACAGGGTCTGGGGTATGGCTACACCTTC. The chain couples TRBV28 to TRBJ1-2; TRBD1 agrees at 7 bases. The V gene's germline CDR1 is MDHEN and CDR2 SYDVKM. Trimming cost V 5 bases and J 5 bases; bases outside gene matches: 11. The CDR3 runs 15 residues.

The chain is built from TRBV29-1 and TRBJ2-5, with 8 bases matching TRBD2. This CDR3 has 14 amino acids. CDR1 is SQVTM and CDR2 is ANQGSEA in the germline V gene. Trimming took 6 bases from V and 1 from J; bases not matched to a gene: 7. CDR3 residues: CSVPGGAAQETQYF. The CDR3 DNA follows: TGCAGCGTCCCCGGGGGGGCTGCCCAAGAGACCCAGTACTTC.

This clonotype came up a few times. The chain is built from TRBV5-1 and TRBJ2-1, with D possibly TRBD1 on 5 matching bases. The ends were cut back, 4 bases at V and 6 bases at J, with 17 bases in the middle. The CDR3 runs 15 residues. CDR1 SGHRS and CDR2 YFSETQ come from the germline V gene. The CDR3 loop is CASSTRGTLVNEQFF. CDR3 nucleotide sequence: TGCGCCAGCAGCACAAGGGGTACCTTGGTCAATGAGCAGTTCTTC.

Concerning this clonotype: A read error likely explains this, since a far larger clone differs by one base. The chain links TRBV12-3 or TRBV12-4 to TRBJ2-3, with D hard to call. This CDR3 comprises 15 residues. The CDR3 DNA reads TGTGCCAGCAGCTTAGAGGCTAGGAAGACAGATACGCAGTATTTT. Translation gives CASSLEARKTDTQYF.

This clonotype was seen at least ten times. This rearrangement joins TRBV12-3 or TRBV12-4 to TRBJ1-1; 7 nucleotides line up with TRBD1. The CDR3 covers 14 residues. V shed 6 bases, J shed 4 bases, and the junction held 8 bases outside the gene matches. The CDR3 loop is CASSRGQLSTEAFF. DNA for the CDR3: TGTGCCAGCAGCCGGGGACAGCTGAGCACTGAAGCTTTCTTT.

At least ten counts were recorded for this clonotype. The rearrangement uses TRBV3-1 and TRBJ2-7; D call uncertain. CDR1 LGHDT and CDR2 YNNKEL come from the germline V gene (reference sequence). V shed 3 bases and J shed 6 bases, with 12 bases lying between them. CDR3 length: 13 amino acids. The CDR3 sequence: CASSQNTPGEQYF. CDR3 DNA sequence: TGTGCCAGCAGCCAGAACACGCCGGGCGAGCAGTACTTC.

The table lists this clonotype with many counts. The chain employs TRBV5-1 and TRBJ1-1, with D possibly matching TRBD1 (6 bases). CDR1 and CDR2 (germline): SGHRS, YFSETQ. The CDR3 has 15 residues. V was trimmed by 0 bases and J by 1 base, leaving 10 bases between them. CDR3 protein: CASSLEGGRNTEAFF. As DNA, the CDR3 is TGCGCCAGCAGCTTGGAAGGGGGTCGGAACACTGAAGCTTTCTTT.

This clonotype was recorded at least ten times. The chain carries TRBV14 and TRBJ2-1, with TRBD1 matching 8 bases. Germline V gene lookup returns CDR1 SGHDN and CDR2 FVKESK. The V and J ends lost 4 bases and 12 bases, in that order; junction bases with no gene match: 5. The CDR3 spans 12 residues. DNA for the CDR3: TGTGCCAGCAGCCCCCACAGGGGGATGCAGTTCTTC. This sequence encodes CASSPHRGMQFF.

The chain couples TRBV4-1 to TRBJ1-5; no firm D call. Trimming pared 1 base from V and 11 bases from J, leaving 18 bases between. This CDR3 contains 15 residues. Germline V lookup: CDR1 MGHRA, CDR2 YSYEKL. The CDR3 DNA reads TGCGCCAGCAGCCAAGTTCTCAGTGCCGTTGGGGCCCAGCATTTT. Amino acids: CASSQVLSAVGAQHF.

Concerning this clonotype itself: A much larger clone lies a single base off, so this may be a read error. This rearrangement joins TRBV19 to TRBJ2-7, with D unresolved. The CDR3 runs 14 residues. The germline V and J ends were trimmed by 7 bases and 0 bases, with 13 bases remaining between them. Germline CDR1 LNHDA, CDR2 SQIVND (reference sequence). The CDR3 sequence is CASNISGSSYEQYF. In DNA form, the CDR3 reads TGTGCCAGTAATATCTCGGGCAGCTCCTACGAGCAGTACTTC.

There are many counts of this clonotype. The J gene is TRBJ1-2, the V gene TRBV7-2, with D maybe TRBD1 (5 bases). The CDR3 covers 13 residues. V shed 4 bases and J shed 6 bases, with 12 bases lying between them. CDR1 is SGHTA, CDR2 FQGNSA, per germline. The CDR3 loop is CASSSRAGNGYTF. The DNA of the CDR3 is TGTGCCAGCAGCTCAAGGGCAGGGAATGGCTACACCTTC.

J is TRBJ1-1 and V is TRBV10-3; 8 nucleotides line up with TRBD1. The CDR3 spans 14 residues. Germline lookup yields CDR1 ENHRY and CDR2 SYGVKD. Losses at the gene ends were 11 bases for V and 1 base for J; bases not matched to a gene: 9. CDR3 in amino acids: CAARDRWANTEAFF. DNA for the CDR3: TGTGCCGCCCGGGACAGGTGGGCGAACACTGAAGCTTTCTTT.